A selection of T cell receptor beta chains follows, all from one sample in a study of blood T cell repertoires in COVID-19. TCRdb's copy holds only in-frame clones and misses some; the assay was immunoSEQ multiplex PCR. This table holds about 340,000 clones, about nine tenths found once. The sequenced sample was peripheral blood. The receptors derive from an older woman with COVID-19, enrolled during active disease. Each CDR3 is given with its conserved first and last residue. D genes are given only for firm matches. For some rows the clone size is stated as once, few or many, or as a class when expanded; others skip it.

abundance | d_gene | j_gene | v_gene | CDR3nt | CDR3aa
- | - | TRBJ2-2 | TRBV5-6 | TGTGCCAGCAGCCCCCGACAGGCGTACACCGGGGAGCTGTTTTTT | CASSPRQAYTGELFF
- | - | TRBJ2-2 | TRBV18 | TGTGCCAGCTCACCAAGGCAGGTCCCCGGGGAGCTGTTTTTT | CASSPRQVPGELFF
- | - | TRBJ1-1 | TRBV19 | TGTGCCAGTAGTATAGTAGCAGGAGGGAACACTGAAGCTTTCTTT | CASSIVAGGNTEAFF
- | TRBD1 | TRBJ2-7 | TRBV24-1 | TGTGCCACCAGTGACTCGTTCGGGACAGGGTTCCACGAGCAGTACTTC | CATSDSFGTGFHEQYF
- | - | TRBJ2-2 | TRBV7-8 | TGTGCCAGCAGCTTCCCCGCGGGAATCGCCGGGGAGCTGTTTTTT | CASSFPAGIAGELFF
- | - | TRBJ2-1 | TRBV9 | TGTGCCAGCAGCGTAGGGCGGGGAGAAAATGAGCAGTTCTTC | CASSVGRGENEQFF
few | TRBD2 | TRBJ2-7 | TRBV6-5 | TGTGCCAGCAGATTACGACTAGCGGGGCCCTACGAGCAGTACTTC | CASRLRLAGPYEQYF
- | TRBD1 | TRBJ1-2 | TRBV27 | TGTGCCAGCAGTTCTCTCTTCATGACAGGGGGGAAATATGGCTACACCTTC | CASSSLFMTGGKYGYTF
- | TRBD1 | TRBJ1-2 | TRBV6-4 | TGTGCCAGCAGAGCTGAGACAGGGGGGTATGGCTACACCTTC | CASRAETGGYGYTF
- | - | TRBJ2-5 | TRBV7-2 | TGTGCCAGCAGCTTAGGCGGCGGCCCGACCCAGTACTTC | CASSLGGGPTQYF
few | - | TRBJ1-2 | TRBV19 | TGTGCCAGTAGTCCCTCGGGGGGGCAGACCTACTATGGCTACACCTTC | CASSPSGGQTYYGYTF
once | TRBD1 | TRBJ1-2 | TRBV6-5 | TGTGCCAGCCAATACGGACAGGGGACGGTTGGAGGCTACACCTTC | CASQYGQGTVGGYTF
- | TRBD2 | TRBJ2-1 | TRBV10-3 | TGTGCCATCAGTCAAATAGCGGGGGGAGACTACAATGAGCAGTTCTTC | CAISQIAGGDYNEQFF
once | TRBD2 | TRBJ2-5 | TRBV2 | TGTGCCAGCAGGCCTAGCGGGGAGGCCACCTTTGCGGACCAAGAGACCCAGTACTTC | CASRPSGEATFADQETQYF
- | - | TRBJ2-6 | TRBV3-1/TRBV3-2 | TGTGCCAGCAGCTCGGGGAACTCTGGGGCCAACGTCCTGACTTTC | CASSSGNSGANVLTF
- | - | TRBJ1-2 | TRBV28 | TGTGCCAGCAGTTTGTTAACAGCCTATGGCTACACCTTC | CASSLLTAYGYTF
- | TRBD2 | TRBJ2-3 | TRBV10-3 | TGTGCCATCACCCGCGGGGCGGGGGTGGCAGATACGCAGTATTTT | CAITRGAGVADTQYF
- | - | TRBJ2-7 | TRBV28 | TGTGCCAGTACTTTCTCCGGACTTAACCGTGAGCAGTACTTC | CASTFSGLNREQYF
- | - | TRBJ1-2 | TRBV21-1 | TGTGCCAGCAGCAGGTCTCGACAGGATAACTATGGCTACACCTTC | CASSRSRQDNYGYTF
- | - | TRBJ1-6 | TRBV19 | TGTGCCAGTTCTACAGGGTGGAATTCACCCCTCCACTTT | CASSTGWNSPLHF
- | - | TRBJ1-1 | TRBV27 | TGTGCCAGCAGTTTCTACGAGGGAATAGGAACTGAAGCTTTCTTT | CASSFYEGIGTEAFF
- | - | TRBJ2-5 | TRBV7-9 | TGTGCCAGCAGCTTAGGCAGGGGAGAGACCCAGTACTTC | CASSLGRGETQYF
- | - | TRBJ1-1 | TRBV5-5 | TGTGCCAGCAGCTTGTTCCGGGGGTTGAACACTGAAGCTTTCTTT | CASSLFRGLNTEAFF
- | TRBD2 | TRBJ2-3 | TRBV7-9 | TGTGCCAGCAGCTTAACGTCAGCGGGGGCTATAGATACGCAGTATTTT | CASSLTSAGAIDTQYF
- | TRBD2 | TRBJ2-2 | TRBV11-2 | TGTGCCAGCAGCTTATATGCGGGGGGGCCGGTAACCGGGGAGCTGTTTTTT | CASSLYAGGPVTGELFF
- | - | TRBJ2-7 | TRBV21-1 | TGTGCCAGCAGCAACGGAGGGCGTTCGACAGGGTCTAAATACGAGCAGTACTTC | CASSNGGRSTGSKYEQYF
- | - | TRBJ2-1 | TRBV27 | TGTGCCAGCAGTTTTGGGGCTCCCGGGGGTGAGCAGTTCTTC | CASSFGAPGGEQFF
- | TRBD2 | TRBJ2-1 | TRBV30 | TGTGCCTGGAGTGTCACGGGGGGGAGGAATGAGCAGTTCTTC | CAWSVTGGRNEQFF
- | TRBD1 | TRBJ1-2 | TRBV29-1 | TGCAGCGTTGCCCGACAGGGGGCAGGTGGCTACACCTTC | CSVARQGAGGYTF
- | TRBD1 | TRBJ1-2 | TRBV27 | TGTGCCAGCAGTCCCGGGACAGGGGTTTCTATGGGCTACACCTTC | CASSPGTGVSMGYTF
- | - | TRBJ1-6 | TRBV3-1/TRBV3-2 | TGTGCCAGCAGTCAGGACAGATCCTATAATTCACCCCTCCACTTT | CASSQDRSYNSPLHF
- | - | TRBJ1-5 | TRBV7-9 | TGTGCCAGCAGCTTAGAAGGGGATAGCAATCAGCCCCAGCATTTT | CASSLEGDSNQPQHF
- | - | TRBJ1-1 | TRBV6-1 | TGTGCCAGCAGTGAAGCGGTGAGGGCCTACACTGAAGCTTTCTTT | CASSEAVRAYTEAFF
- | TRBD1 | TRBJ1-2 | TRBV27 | TGTGCCAGCAGGGGACAGGGGGACGGCTACACCTTC | CASRGQGDGYTF
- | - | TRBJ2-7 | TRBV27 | TGTGCCAGCAGACCGGGACACTACTACGAGCAGTACTTC | CASRPGHYYEQYF
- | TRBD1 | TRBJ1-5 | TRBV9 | TGTGCCAGCAGCGTAGATGGGACAGGGGAAAAGCCCCAGCATTTT | CASSVDGTGEKPQHF
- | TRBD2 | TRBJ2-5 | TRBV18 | TGTGCCAGCTCACCGCCCACTAGCGGGGGATTGGAGACCCAGTACTTC | CASSPPTSGGLETQYF
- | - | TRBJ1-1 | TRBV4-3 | TGCGCCAGCAGCCAAAGTTCTAGCATGAACACTGAAGCTTTCTTT | CASSQSSSMNTEAFF
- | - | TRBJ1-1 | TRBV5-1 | TGCGCCAGCAGCTTGGCTGGGCCTGTGAACACTGAAGCTTTCTTT | CASSLAGPVNTEAFF
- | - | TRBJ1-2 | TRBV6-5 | TGTGCCAGCTCCAGGGCGGGGAGGAACTACACCTTC | CASSRAGRNYTF